One and the same sample provided the 28 T cell receptor beta chains below, sequenced in a study of cytotoxic CD8 clonotypes in ibrutinib-treated CLL. Profiling relied on immunoSEQ multiplex PCR, and the TCRdb table lists in-frame clones only, not all of them. The sample carries roughly 250,000 clones, under 75% recorded once. Specimen: PBMCs, collected after 24 months of ibrutinib treatment. The receptors originated from a human donor with chronic lymphocytic leukemia.

The chain combines TRBV19 with TRBJ2-7, with no clear D. CDR1 LNHDA and CDR2 SQIVND come from the germline V gene (reference sequence). The CDR3 is 14 amino acids. The V gene lost 5 bases and the J gene lost 4 bases, with 15 bases spanning the gap. The DNA for the CDR3 is TGTGCCAGTAGTGTCTGGGCAGGAGCATACGAGCAGTACTTC. This encodes CASSVWAGAYEQYF.

This clone showed up just a few times. The V call is TRBV9, the J call TRBJ1-2, with 7 bases fitting TRBD1. From germline, CDR1 is SGDLS and CDR2 YYNGEE. J was trimmed by 5 bases and V by 5 bases; bases with no gene match: 3. The CDR3 extends over 12 amino acids. CDR3 amino acids: CASSTGDYGYTF. The CDR3 DNA reads TGTGCCAGCAGTACAGGGGATTATGGCTACACCTTC.

The chain carries TRBV7-3 and TRBJ1-2, with unresolved D. This CDR3 spans 13 amino acids. V was clipped by 1 base and J by 4 bases, with 7 bases between them. CDR1 and CDR2 (germline): SGHTA, FQGTGA. The CDR3 loop reads CASSLIGGYGYTF. CDR3 DNA: TGTGCCAGCAGCTTAATCGGCGGCTATGGCTACACCTTC.

This rearrangement joins TRBV7-6 to TRBJ1-2; the match to TRBD1 covers 9 bases. The CDR3 is 13 amino acids. Germline V gene data show CDR1 as SGHVS and CDR2 as FNYEAQ. J lost 6 bases, V lost 5 bases, and 4 bases had no gene match. DNA for the CDR3: TGTGCCAGCAGCCGGACAGGGGAGGATGGCTACACCTTC. Translation gives CASSRTGEDGYTF.

Only a few counts were recorded for this clone. The chain is built from TRBV4-2 and TRBJ2-1, with 12 bases fitting TRBD2. The CDR3 loop spans 16 amino acids. Germline V lookup: CDR1 LGHNA, CDR2 YNFKEQ. V was pared by 4 bases and J by 7 bases, with 8 bases of the junction left unmatched. The CDR3 is CASSRSLAGGQNEQFF. DNA for the CDR3: TGTGCCAGCAGCCGGTCCCTAGCGGGAGGGCAGAATGAGCAGTTCTTC.

V and J are TRBV4-3 and TRBJ2-3, with a weak D call TRBD1 (5 bases). The CDR3 length is 15 residues. Germline V gene data show CDR1 as LGHNA and CDR2 as YSLEER. V dropped 3 bases and J dropped 4 bases, with 14 bases sitting between them. The CDR3 bases are TGCGCCAGCAGCCACGAACCAGGGATCGCAGATACGCAGTATTTT. Translation gives CASSHEPGIADTQYF.

The chain joins TRBV28 to TRBJ2-5; D is undetermined. Per germline, CDR1 MDHEN and CDR2 SYDVKM. The length of the CDR3 is 13 residues. The V and J ends lost 1 base and 0 bases respectively, with 3 bases between them. The CDR3 sequence is CASSLSHQETQYF. DNA for the CDR3: TGTGCCAGCAGTTTATCCCACCAAGAGACCCAGTACTTC.

The rearrangement joins TRBV4-2 to TRBJ2-6; 7 bases map to TRBD2. CDR1 and CDR2 (germline): LGHNA, YNFKEQ. After removal of 1 base from V and 0 bases from J, the junction contained 6 bases not matched to a gene. The CDR3 has 18 residues. The CDR3 nucleotides read TGTGCCAGCAGCCAAGGGCTAGCGGTATACTCTGGGGCCAACGTCCTGACTTTC. Protein: CASSQGLAVYSGANVLTF.

The rearrangement joins TRBV28 to TRBJ2-7; D is perhaps TRBD1 (6 bases). The germline CDR1 and CDR2 sequences are MDHEN and SYDVKM. This CDR3 is built from 13 residues. V was shortened by 4 bases and J by 2 bases, with 9 bases between the two germline ends. CDR3 region: CASSWTDTYEQYF. The DNA of the CDR3 is TGTGCCAGCAGTTGGACAGACACCTACGAGCAGTACTTC.

This chain uses TRBV7-6 with TRBJ2-7; a possible D gene is TRBD2 (6 bases). This CDR3 is built from 14 residues. Trimming removed 5 bases at V and 7 bases at J, with 18 bases between. Germline lookup yields CDR1 SGHVS and CDR2 FNYEAQ. CDR3 DNA sequence: TGTGCCAGCAGCCTTGGGACTCCCCCCGGGGAGCAGTACTTC. Its protein is CASSLGTPPGEQYF.

V is TRBV4-2 and J is TRBJ2-1, with 7 nucleotides matching TRBD2. The CDR3 is made up of 16 amino acids. From germline, CDR1 is LGHNA and CDR2 YNFKEQ. Trimming cost V 1 base and J 0 bases; bases outside gene matches: 3. The CDR3 reads CASSQVWGGSYNEQFF. The CDR3 bases are TGTGCCAGCAGCCAAGTGTGGGGGGGCTCCTACAATGAGCAGTTCTTC.

The J gene is TRBJ2-5, the V gene TRBV9; D uncertain. The CDR3 extends over 11 amino acids. The germline V gene has CDR1 SGDLS and CDR2 YYNGEE. Trimming removed 3 bases at V and 3 bases at J, with 3 bases between. The CDR3: CASSAKETQYF. CDR3 nucleotide sequence: TGTGCCAGCAGCGCCAAAGAGACCCAGTACTTC.

The gene calls are TRBV28 and TRBJ1-2; 9 positions match TRBD1. The CDR3 runs to 15 residues. J gave up 7 bases and V 5 bases, and 11 bases lay outside the gene matches. Germline CDR1 is MDHEN and CDR2 is SYDVKM. CDR3: CASSPGQGPPGGYTF. CDR3 coding DNA: TGTGCCAGCAGTCCCGGACAGGGGCCTCCTGGTGGCTACACCTTC.

V and J are TRBV27 and TRBJ1-4; D perhaps matches TRBD1 (6 bases). V was clipped by 3 bases and J by 7 bases, with 12 bases between them. The CDR3 totals 14 residues. Germline V lookup: CDR1 MNHEY, CDR2 SMNVEV (reference sequence). This chain's CDR3 is CASSFLGAGEKLFF. CDR3 sequence (DNA): TGTGCCAGCAGTTTTCTGGGGGCAGGTGAAAAACTGTTTTTT.

The CDR3 bases are TGTGCCAGCAGCAGGGGCCCCGTCACCAATGAGCAGTTCTTC. This gives the protein CASSRGPVTNEQFF. The V gene is TRBV13, the J gene TRBJ2-1, with D possibly being TRBD1 (5 bases). This CDR3 region has 14 residues. Trimming removed 5 bases from V and 6 bases from J, with 14 bases in between. Germline lookup yields CDR1 PRHDT and CDR2 FYEKMQ (reference sequence).

V gene TRBV19 combines with J gene TRBJ1-5; D is unclear. CDR3 length equals 15 residues. V was trimmed by 3 bases and J by 3 bases, leaving 12 bases between them. Germline V gene sequence: CDR1 LNHDA, CDR2 SQIVND (reference sequence). The CDR3 loop is CASSMLGSSNQPQHF. The CDR3, as DNA: TGTGCCAGTAGTATGCTGGGCAGTTCCAATCAGCCCCAGCATTTT.

The chain is built from TRBV30 and TRBJ2-7; D perhaps matches TRBD2 (6 bases). The CDR3 is 16 amino acids. Germline lookup yields CDR1 GTSNPN and CDR2 SVGIG (reference sequence). The V end was cut by 2 bases, the J end by 0 bases, with 17 bases between. This CDR3 reads CAWSSLAYLSSYEQYF. In DNA form, the CDR3 reads TGTGCCTGGAGTTCCCTAGCGTATCTAAGCTCCTACGAGCAGTACTTC.

V gene TRBV25-1 combines with J gene TRBJ1-4; D unclear. This CDR3 spans 14 amino acids. Germline V gives CDR1 MGHDK, CDR2 SYGVNS. V lost 2 bases and J lost 5, with 9 bases in between. CDR3 sequence (DNA): TGTGCCAGCAGTGAACCAGGAGGAAATGAAAAACTGTTTTTT. This codes for CASSEPGGNEKLFF. The full variable domain, in which reference TRBV25-1 and TRBJ1-4 provide the parts outside the CDR3, is EADIYQTPRYLVIGTGKKITLECSQTMGHDKMYWYQQDPGMELHLIHYSYGVNSTEKGDLSSESTVSRIRTEHFPLTLESARPSHTSQYLCASSEPGGNEKLFFGSGTQLSVL.

The rearrangement joins TRBV27 to TRBJ2-3; D tentatively fits TRBD1 or TRBD2 (5 bases each). CDR3 length equals 13 residues. V lost 2 bases and J lost 6, with 9 bases in between. CDR1 is MNHEY, CDR2 SMNVEV, per germline (reference sequence). CDR3 protein: CASSLGGFDTQYF. For the CDR3, the DNA is TGTGCCAGCAGTTTAGGGGGTTTCGATACGCAGTATTTT.

The chain uses TRBV30 and TRBJ2-7; a possible D gene is TRBD1 (5 bases). The CDR3 runs to 12 residues. Germline loops: CDR1 GTSNPN, CDR2 SVGIG (reference sequence). Trimming pared 8 bases from V and 0 bases from J, leaving 11 bases between. The CDR3 nucleotides read TGTGCCAGCCTGGGGCCCTCCTACGAGCAGTACTTC. Translating gives CASLGPSYEQYF.

The CDR3, as DNA: TGTGCCAGCAGGCCGGGACAGGGCCTCTACGAGCAGTACTTC. Protein product: CASRPGQGLYEQYF. The chain joins TRBV6-5 to TRBJ2-7; 9 bases are shared with TRBD1. The CDR3 runs to 14 residues. CDR1 and CDR2 from the germline V gene are MNHEY and SVGAGI. J lost 3 bases, V lost 6 bases, and 6 bases had no gene match.

The gene calls are TRBV9 and TRBJ1-2, with D perhaps matching TRBD1 (6 bases). Per germline, CDR1 SGDLS and CDR2 YYNGEE. The CDR3 extends over 14 amino acids. The V and J ends lost 3 bases and 1 base respectively, with 10 bases between them. CDR3 in DNA: TGTGCCAGCAGCGCCGGACAGATTAACTATGGCTACACCTTC. It is translated as CASSAGQINYGYTF.

This chain links TRBV7-3 with TRBJ2-5, with 14 nucleotides matching TRBD2. The V segment lost 4 bases and the J segment 5 bases; nucleotides outside the gene matches: 3. Germline-derived CDR1 and CDR2 are SGHTA and FQGTGA. This CDR3 region has 15 residues. Written as DNA, the CDR3 is TGTGCCAGCAGCTCGGGACTAGCGGGAGTGGAGACCCAGTACTTC. Amino acid sequence: CASSSGLAGVETQYF.

The chain links TRBV4-2 to TRBJ2-1; D might be TRBD1 or TRBD2, each matching 5 bases. Germline assignment: CDR1 LGHNA and CDR2 YNFKEQ. The CDR3 totals 14 residues. Trimming shortened V by 4 bases and J by 2 bases, and 9 bases separated the two germline ends. The CDR3 here is CASSRDGPYNEQFF. The CDR3 nucleotides are TGTGCCAGCAGCCGGGACGGTCCCTACAATGAGCAGTTCTTC.

The chain is built from TRBV5-1 and TRBJ2-7; D might be TRBD2 (5 bases). Looked up from germline, CDR1 is SGHRS and CDR2 is YFSETQ. The CDR3 is made up of 14 amino acids. V dropped 0 bases and J dropped 6 bases, with 13 bases sitting between them. The CDR3 spells CASSLGAKGAEQYF. In nucleotides, the CDR3 is TGCGCCAGCAGCTTGGGAGCGAAGGGAGCCGAGCAGTACTTC.

The rearrangement uses TRBV6-5 and TRBJ2-7; 8 nucleotides match TRBD2. Unmatched junction bases numbered 3, after V lost 0 bases and J lost 2 bases. The CDR3 is made up of 15 amino acids. Germline V gene data show CDR1 as MNHEY and CDR2 as SVGAGI. CDR3 bases: TGTGCCAGCAGTTACTCTACTAGCGGACCCTACGAGCAGTACTTC. As protein: CASSYSTSGPYEQYF.

The rearrangement uses TRBV6-1 and TRBJ2-5; TRBD2 matches at 11 bases. The trim removed 1 base at V and 7 bases at J, leaving 14 bases unmatched. The germline V gene has CDR1 MNHNS and CDR2 SASEGT. The CDR3 is made up of 18 amino acids. CDR3 DNA: TGTGCCAGCAGTGAAGTTAGCGGGAGGGCCCCGCTCGGGGGGACCCAGTACTTC. It translates to CASSEVSGRAPLGGTQYF.

The genes are TRBV6-5 and TRBJ2-7, with 7 bases that match TRBD1. The V and J ends lost 7 bases and 1 base, in that order; junction bases with no gene match: 7. The CDR3 has 14 residues. The germline V gene encodes CDR1 MNHEY and CDR2 SVGAGI. This chain's CDR3 is CASKTATGSYEQYF. As DNA, the CDR3 is TGTGCCAGCAAGACCGCGACAGGGTCCTACGAGCAGTACTTC.